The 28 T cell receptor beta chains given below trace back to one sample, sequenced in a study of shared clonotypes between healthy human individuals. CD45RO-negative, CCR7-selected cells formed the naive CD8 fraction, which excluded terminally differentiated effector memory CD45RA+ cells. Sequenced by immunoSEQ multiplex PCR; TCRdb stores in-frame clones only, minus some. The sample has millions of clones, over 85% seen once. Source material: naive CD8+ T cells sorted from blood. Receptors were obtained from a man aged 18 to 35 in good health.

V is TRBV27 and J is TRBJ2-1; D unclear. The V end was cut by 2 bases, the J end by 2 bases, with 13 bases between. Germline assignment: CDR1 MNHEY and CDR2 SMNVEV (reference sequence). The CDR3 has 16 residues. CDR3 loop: CASSLNSPPTYNEQFF. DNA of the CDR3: TGTGCCAGCAGTTTAAACAGCCCACCAACCTACAATGAGCAGTTCTTC.

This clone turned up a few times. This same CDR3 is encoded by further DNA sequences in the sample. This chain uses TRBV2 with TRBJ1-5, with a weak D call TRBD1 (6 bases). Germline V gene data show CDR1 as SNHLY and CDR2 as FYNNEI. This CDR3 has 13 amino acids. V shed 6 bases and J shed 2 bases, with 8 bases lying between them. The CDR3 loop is CASRSGGNQPQHF. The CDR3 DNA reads TGTGCCAGCAGGTCAGGGGGCAATCAGCCCCAGCATTTT.

This chain's CDR3 is CATQMSGLTDTQYF. The DNA of the CDR3 is TGTGCCACCCAGATGTCGGGGCTAACAGATACGCAGTATTTT. This sequence joins TRBV6-5 and TRBJ2-3, with D possibly being TRBD1 or TRBD2 (5 bases each). V was shortened by 10 bases and J by 3 bases, with 17 bases between the two germline ends. Per germline, CDR1 MNHEY and CDR2 SVGAGI. The CDR3 spans 14 residues.

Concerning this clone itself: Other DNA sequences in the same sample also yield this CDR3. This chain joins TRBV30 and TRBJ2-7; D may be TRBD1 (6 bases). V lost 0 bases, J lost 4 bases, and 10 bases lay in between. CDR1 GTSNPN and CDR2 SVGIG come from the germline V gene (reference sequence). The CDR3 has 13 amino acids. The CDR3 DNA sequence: TGTGCCTGGAGTGTGCAAGGGGGATACGAGCAGTACTTC. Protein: CAWSVQGGYEQYF.

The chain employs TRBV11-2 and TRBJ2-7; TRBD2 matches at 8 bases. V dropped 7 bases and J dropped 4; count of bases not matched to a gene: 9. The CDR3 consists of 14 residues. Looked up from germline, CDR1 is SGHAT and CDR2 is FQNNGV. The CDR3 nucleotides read TGTGCCAGCACTAGCCGGCTAGCGGGTTACGAGCAGTACTTC. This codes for CASTSRLAGYEQYF.

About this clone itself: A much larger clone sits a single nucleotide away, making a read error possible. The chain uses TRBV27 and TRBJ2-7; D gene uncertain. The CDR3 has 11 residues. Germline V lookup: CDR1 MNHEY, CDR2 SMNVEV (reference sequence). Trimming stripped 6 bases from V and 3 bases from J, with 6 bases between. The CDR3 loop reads CASRSNYEQYF. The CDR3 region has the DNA TGTGCCAGCAGATCCAACTACGAGCAGTACTTC.

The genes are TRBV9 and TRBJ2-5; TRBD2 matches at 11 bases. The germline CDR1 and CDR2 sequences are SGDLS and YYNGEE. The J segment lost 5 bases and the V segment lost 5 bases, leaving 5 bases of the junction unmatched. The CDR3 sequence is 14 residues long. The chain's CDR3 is CASSTSGGWETQYF. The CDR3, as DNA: TGTGCCAGCAGTACTAGCGGGGGCTGGGAGACCCAGTACTTC.

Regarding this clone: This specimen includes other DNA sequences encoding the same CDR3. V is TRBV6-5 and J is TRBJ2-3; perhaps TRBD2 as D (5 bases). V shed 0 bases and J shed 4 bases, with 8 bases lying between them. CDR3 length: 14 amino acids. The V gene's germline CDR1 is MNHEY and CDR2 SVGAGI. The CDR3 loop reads CASSYSPEADTQYF. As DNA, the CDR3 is TGTGCCAGCAGTTACTCTCCGGAGGCAGATACGCAGTATTTT.

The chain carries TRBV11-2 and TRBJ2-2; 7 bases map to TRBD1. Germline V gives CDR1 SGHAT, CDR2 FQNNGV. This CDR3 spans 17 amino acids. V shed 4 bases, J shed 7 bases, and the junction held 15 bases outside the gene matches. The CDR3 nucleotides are TGTGCCAGCAGCTCCCTCGTCCCGGGACAGCTTTTCGGGGAGCTGTTTTTT. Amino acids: CASSSLVPGQLFGELFF. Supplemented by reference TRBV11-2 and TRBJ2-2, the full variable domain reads EAGVAQSPRYKIIEKRQSVAFWCNPISGHATLYWYQQILGQGPKLLIQFQNNGVVDDSQLPKDRFSAERLKGVDSTLKIQPAKLEDSAVYLCASSSLVPGQLFGELFFGEGSRLTVL.

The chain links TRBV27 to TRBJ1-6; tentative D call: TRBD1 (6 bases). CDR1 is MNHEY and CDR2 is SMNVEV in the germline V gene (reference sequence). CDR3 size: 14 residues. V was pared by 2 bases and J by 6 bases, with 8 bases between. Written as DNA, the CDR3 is TGTGCCAGCAGTTTAGACAGGTTTAATTCACCCCTCCACTTT. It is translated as CASSLDRFNSPLHF.

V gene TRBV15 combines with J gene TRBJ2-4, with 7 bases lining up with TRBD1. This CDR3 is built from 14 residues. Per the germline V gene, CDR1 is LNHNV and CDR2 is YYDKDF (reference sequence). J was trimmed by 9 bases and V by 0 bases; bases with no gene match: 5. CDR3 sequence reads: CATSRDSGGGIQYF. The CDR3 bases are TGTGCCACCAGCAGAGATTCAGGGGGTGGCATTCAGTACTTC.

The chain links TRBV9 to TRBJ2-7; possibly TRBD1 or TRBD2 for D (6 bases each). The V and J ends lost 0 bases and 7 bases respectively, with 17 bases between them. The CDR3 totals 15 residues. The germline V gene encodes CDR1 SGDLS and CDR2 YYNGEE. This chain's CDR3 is CASSVDGGAPREQYF. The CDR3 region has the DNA TGTGCCAGCAGCGTAGACGGGGGCGCGCCGCGAGAGCAGTACTTC.

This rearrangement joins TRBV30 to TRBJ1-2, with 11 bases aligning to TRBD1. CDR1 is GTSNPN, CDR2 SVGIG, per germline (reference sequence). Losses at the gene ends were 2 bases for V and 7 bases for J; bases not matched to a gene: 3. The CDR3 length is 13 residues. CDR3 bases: TGTGCCTGGAGTCCAGGGACAGGGGGTGGCTACACCTTC. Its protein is CAWSPGTGGGYTF.

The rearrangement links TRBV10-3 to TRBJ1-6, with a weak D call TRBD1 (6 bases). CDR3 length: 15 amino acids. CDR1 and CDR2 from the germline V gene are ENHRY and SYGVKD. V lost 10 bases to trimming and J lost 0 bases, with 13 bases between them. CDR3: CASTATGSYNSPLHF. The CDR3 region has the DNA TGTGCCAGCACCGCGACAGGCTCCTATAATTCACCCCTCCACTTT.

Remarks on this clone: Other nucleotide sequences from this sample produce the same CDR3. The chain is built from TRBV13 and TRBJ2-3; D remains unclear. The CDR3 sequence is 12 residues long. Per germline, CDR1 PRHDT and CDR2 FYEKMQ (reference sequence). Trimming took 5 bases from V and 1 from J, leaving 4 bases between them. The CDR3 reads CASSPGTDTQYF. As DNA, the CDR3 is TGTGCCAGCAGCCCGGGCACAGATACGCAGTATTTT.

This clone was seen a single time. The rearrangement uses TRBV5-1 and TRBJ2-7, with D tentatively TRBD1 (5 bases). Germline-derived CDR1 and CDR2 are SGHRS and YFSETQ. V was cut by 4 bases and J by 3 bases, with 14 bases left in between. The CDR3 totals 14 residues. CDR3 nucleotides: TGCGCCAGCAGCCCCGGGCCCAGGGTCTACGAGCAGTACTTC. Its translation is CASSPGPRVYEQYF.

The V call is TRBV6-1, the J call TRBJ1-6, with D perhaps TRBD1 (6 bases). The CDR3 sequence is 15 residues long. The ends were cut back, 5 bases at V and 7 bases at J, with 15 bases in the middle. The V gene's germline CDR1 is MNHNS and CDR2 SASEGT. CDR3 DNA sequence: TGTGCCAGCAGTCAGGACAGAGGGTGGAATTCACCCCTCCACTTT. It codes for CASSQDRGWNSPLHF.

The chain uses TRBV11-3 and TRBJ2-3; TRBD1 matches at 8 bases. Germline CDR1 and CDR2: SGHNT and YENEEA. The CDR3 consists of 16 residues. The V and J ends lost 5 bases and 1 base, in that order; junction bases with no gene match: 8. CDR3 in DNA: TGTGCCAGCAGCCCCGGACAGGGAAGGGGCACAGATACGCAGTATTTT. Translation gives CASSPGQGRGTDTQYF.

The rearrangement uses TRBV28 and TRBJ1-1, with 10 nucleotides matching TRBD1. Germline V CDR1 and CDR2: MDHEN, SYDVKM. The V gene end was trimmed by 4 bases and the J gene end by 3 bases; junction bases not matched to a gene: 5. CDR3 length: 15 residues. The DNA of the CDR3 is TGTGCCAGCAGTTGGCGAGGACAGGGGGACACTGAAGCTTTCTTT. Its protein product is CASSWRGQGDTEAFF.

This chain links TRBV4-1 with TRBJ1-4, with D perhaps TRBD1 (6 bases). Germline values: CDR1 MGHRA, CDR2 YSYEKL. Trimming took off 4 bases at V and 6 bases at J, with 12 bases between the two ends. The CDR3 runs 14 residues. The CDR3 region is CASSPRDIYEKLFF. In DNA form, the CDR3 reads TGCGCCAGCAGCCCCCGGGACATCTATGAAAAACTGTTTTTT.

CDR3 nucleotides: TGTGCCACCCGGACAGGAGCCTATGGCTACACCTTC. It yields the protein CATRTGAYGYTF. V and J are TRBV27 and TRBJ1-2; 7 positions match TRBD1. The germline CDR1 and CDR2 sequences are MNHEY and SMNVEV (reference sequence). V lost 10 bases, J lost 4 bases, and 6 bases stayed unmatched. The CDR3 has 12 residues.

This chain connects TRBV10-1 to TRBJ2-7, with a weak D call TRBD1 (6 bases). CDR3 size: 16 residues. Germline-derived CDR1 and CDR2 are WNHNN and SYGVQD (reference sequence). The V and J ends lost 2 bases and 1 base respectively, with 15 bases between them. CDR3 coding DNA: TGCGCCAGCAGTGAGGGAACAGGGAGTGTTTCCTACGAGCAGTACTTC. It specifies CASSEGTGSVSYEQYF.

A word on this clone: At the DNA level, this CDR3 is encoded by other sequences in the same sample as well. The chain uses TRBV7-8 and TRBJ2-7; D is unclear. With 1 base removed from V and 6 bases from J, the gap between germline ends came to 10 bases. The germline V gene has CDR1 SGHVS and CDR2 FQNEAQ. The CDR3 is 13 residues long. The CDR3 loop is CASSLVGLGEQYF. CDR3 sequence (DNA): TGTGCCAGCAGCTTAGTAGGATTGGGCGAGCAGTACTTC.

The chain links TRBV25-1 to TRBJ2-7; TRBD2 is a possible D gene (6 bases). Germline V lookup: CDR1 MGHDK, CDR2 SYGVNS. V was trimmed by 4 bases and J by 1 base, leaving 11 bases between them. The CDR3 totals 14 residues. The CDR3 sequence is CASSVRGISYEQYF. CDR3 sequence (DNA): TGTGCCAGCAGTGTTCGGGGGATTTCCTACGAGCAGTACTTC.

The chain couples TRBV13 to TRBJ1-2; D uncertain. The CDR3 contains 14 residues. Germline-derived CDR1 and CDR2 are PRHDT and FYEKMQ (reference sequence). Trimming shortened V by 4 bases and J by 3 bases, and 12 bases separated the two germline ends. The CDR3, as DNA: TGTGCCAGCAGCTCTACAGAGGACGACTATGGCTACACCTTC. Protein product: CASSSTEDDYGYTF.

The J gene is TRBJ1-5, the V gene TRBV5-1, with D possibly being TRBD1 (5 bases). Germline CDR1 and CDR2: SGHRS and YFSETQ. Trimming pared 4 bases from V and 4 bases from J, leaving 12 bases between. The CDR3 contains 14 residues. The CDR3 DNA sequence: TGCGCCAGCAGCCCCGGGGCCCTTAATCAGCCCCAGCATTTT. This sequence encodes CASSPGALNQPQHF. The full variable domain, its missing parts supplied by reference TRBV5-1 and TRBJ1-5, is KAGVTQTPRYLIKTRGQQVTLSCSPISGHRSVSWYQQTPGQGLQFLFEYFSETQRNKGNFPGRFSGRQFSNSRSEMNVSTLELGDSALYLCASSPGALNQPQHFGDGTRLSIL.

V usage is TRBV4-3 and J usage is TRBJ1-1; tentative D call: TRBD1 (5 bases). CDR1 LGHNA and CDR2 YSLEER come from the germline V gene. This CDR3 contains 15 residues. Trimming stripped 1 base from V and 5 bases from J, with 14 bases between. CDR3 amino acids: CASSQVQGDGTEAFF. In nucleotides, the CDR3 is TGCGCCAGCAGCCAAGTGCAGGGTGATGGTACTGAAGCTTTCTTT.

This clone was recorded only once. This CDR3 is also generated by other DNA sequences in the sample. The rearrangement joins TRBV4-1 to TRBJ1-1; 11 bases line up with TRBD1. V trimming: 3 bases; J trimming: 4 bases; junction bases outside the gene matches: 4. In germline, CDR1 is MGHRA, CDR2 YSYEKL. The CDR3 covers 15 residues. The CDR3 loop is CASSQGGQGGTEAFF. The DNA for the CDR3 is TGCGCCAGCAGCCAGGGGGGACAGGGGGGCACTGAAGCTTTCTTT.